This T cell receptor (beta chain) is from a study of blood T cell repertoires in COVID-19. Turning to the study itself: Italy, Spain and the United States were the sources of the convalescent and acute COVID-19 samples. Nucleic acid was either cDNA or gDNA, and it came from T cells, B-cell-depleted T cells, or PBMCs.

CDR1 SEHNR and CDR2 FQNEAQ come from the germline V gene (reference sequence). The CDR3 is 14 residues long. The V end lost 1 base, the J end lost 1 base, and 7 bases lay between the germline ends. Original processing notes: It was from reference gene primer amplification that nucleated cell counts were estimated. Clones were sequenced by immunoSEQ multiplex PCR, and TCRdb holds only the in-frame ones, with some missing. From that table come the V and J calls and clone size; the DNA was used to work out D and trimming. The repertoire holds roughly 100,000 clones, with about 80% as singletons. This sequence joins TRBV7-9 and TRBJ1-1, with a tentative D call TRBD1 (6 bases). This clonotype was sampled from a woman between 70 and 85 years old with acute or convalescent COVID-19. Sequenced input: peripheral blood. The CDR3 nucleotides read TGTGCCAGCAGCTTAGGAGGGGGGAACACTGAAGCTTTCTTT. This gives the protein CASSLGGGNTEAFF.